These T cell receptor beta chains were read from a single sample in a study of blood T cell repertoires in COVID-19. The data were produced by immunoSEQ multiplex PCR, yet TCRdb's version contains in-frame clones alone and is incomplete. Of 300,000 to 400,000 clones listed, over 75% are singletons. The sequencing input was peripheral blood. These receptors were collected from a woman aged 50 to 60 with active or convalescent COVID-19. CDR3s include the opening cysteine and the closing phenylalanine or tryptophan. D genes are given only for firm matches. Clone sizes are given selectively: once, few, many, or a class where the clone is expanded.

J gene: TRBJ1-1; clone size: NA; V gene: TRBV9; D gene: TRBD1; CDR3 protein: CASSFGQGRTEAFF; CDR3 DNA: TGTGCCAGCAGCTTCGGACAGGGGAGAACTGAAGCTTTCTTT
J gene: TRBJ1-1; clone size: NA; V gene: TRBV7-2; D gene: TRBD1; CDR3 protein: CASSYRDRASEAFF; CDR3 DNA: TGTGCCAGCAGCTACCGGGACAGGGCGTCTGAAGCTTTCTTT
J gene: TRBJ2-1; clone size: once; V gene: TRBV19; D gene: TRBD2; CDR3 protein: CASSNPGDRGTSGMNNEQFF; CDR3 DNA: TGTGCCAGTAGTAACCCCGGGGACAGGGGGACTAGCGGGATGAACAATGAGCAGTTCTTC
J gene: TRBJ2-7; clone size: NA; V gene: TRBV28; D gene: TRBD1; CDR3 protein: CASGVEQGNYEQYF; CDR3 DNA: TGTGCCAGCGGGGTAGAACAGGGGAATTACGAGCAGTACTTC
J gene: TRBJ1-6; clone size: NA; V gene: TRBV3-1/TRBV3-2; D gene: TRBD1; CDR3 protein: CASSRSGTGGSPLHF; CDR3 DNA: TGTGCCAGCAGCCGTTCCGGGACAGGGGGTTCACCCCTCCACTTT
J gene: TRBJ2-1; clone size: NA; V gene: TRBV4-1; D gene: TRBD2; CDR3 protein: CASSQDWLAGGSYNEQFF; CDR3 DNA: TGCGCCAGCAGCCAAGATTGGCTAGCGGGGGGTTCCTACAATGAGCAGTTCTTC
J gene: TRBJ2-1; clone size: NA; V gene: TRBV7-3; D gene: TRBD1; CDR3 protein: CASAGTGMREQFF; CDR3 DNA: TGTGCCAGTGCCGGGACAGGGATGCGTGAGCAGTTCTTC
J gene: TRBJ2-2; clone size: NA; V gene: TRBV12-3/TRBV12-4; D gene: NA; CDR3 protein: CASGDRIGGELFF; CDR3 DNA: TGTGCCAGCGGAGACAGGATTGGCGGGGAGCTGTTTTTT
J gene: TRBJ2-7; clone size: NA; V gene: TRBV6-5; D gene: NA; CDR3 protein: CATEGVVTWQYF; CDR3 DNA: TGTGCCACGGAAGGAGTAGTAACTTGGCAGTACTTC
J gene: TRBJ2-2; clone size: once; V gene: TRBV10-2; D gene: TRBD2; CDR3 protein: CASSESLAGLGELFF; CDR3 DNA: TGCGCCAGCAGTGAGTCCCTAGCGGGGCTCGGGGAGCTGTTTTTT
J gene: TRBJ1-2; clone size: NA; V gene: TRBV10-3; D gene: TRBD1; CDR3 protein: CAISGKDRGSSYGYTF; CDR3 DNA: TGTGCCATCAGTGGGAAAGACAGGGGGTCCTCGTACGGCTACACCTTC
J gene: TRBJ2-7; clone size: NA; V gene: TRBV30; D gene: TRBD2; CDR3 protein: CAWSLTAGAGNEQYF; CDR3 DNA: TGTGCCTGGAGTCTTACGGCGGGAGCCGGGAACGAGCAGTACTTC
J gene: TRBJ2-1; clone size: NA; V gene: TRBV10-1; D gene: TRBD2; CDR3 protein: CASPWKRGINEQFF; CDR3 DNA: TGCGCCAGCCCTTGGAAGCGGGGGATCAATGAGCAGTTCTTC
J gene: TRBJ1-5; clone size: NA; V gene: TRBV30; D gene: NA; CDR3 protein: CAWSHPGFNQPQHF; CDR3 DNA: TGTGCCTGGAGTCACCCAGGGTTTAATCAGCCCCAGCATTTT
J gene: TRBJ1-5; clone size: once; V gene: TRBV6-5; D gene: TRBD1; CDR3 protein: CASSQYRGLNQPQHF; CDR3 DNA: TGTGCCAGCAGCCAGTACAGGGGCCTCAATCAGCCCCAGCATTTT
J gene: TRBJ2-1; clone size: NA; V gene: TRBV7-2; D gene: TRBD2; CDR3 protein: CASSLRLAGSNEQFF; CDR3 DNA: TGTGCCAGCAGCCTGCGATTAGCGGGGTCTAATGAGCAGTTCTTC
J gene: TRBJ1-1; clone size: NA; V gene: TRBV27; D gene: TRBD1; CDR3 protein: CASAPFMTGREAFF; CDR3 DNA: TGTGCCAGCGCGCCTTTCATGACAGGGCGAGAAGCTTTCTTT
J gene: TRBJ1-3; clone size: NA; V gene: TRBV5-1; D gene: NA; CDR3 protein: CASSLAGRLGGNTIYF; CDR3 DNA: TGCGCCAGCAGCTTGGCCGGGAGGCTCGGTGGAAACACCATATATTTT
J gene: TRBJ2-4; clone size: few; V gene: TRBV5-1; D gene: NA; CDR3 protein: CASSLNRENIQYF; CDR3 DNA: TGCGCCAGCAGCTTGAATCGCGAAAACATTCAGTACTTC
J gene: TRBJ2-7; clone size: NA; V gene: TRBV25-1; D gene: NA; CDR3 protein: CASSDGYRVEQYF; CDR3 DNA: TGTGCCAGCAGTGATGGGTACCGGGTCGAGCAGTACTTC
J gene: TRBJ2-1; clone size: NA; V gene: TRBV4-1; D gene: NA; CDR3 protein: CASSQEVGTYNEQFF; CDR3 DNA: TGCGCCAGCAGCCAAGAAGTGGGGACTTACAATGAGCAGTTCTTC
J gene: TRBJ1-1; clone size: once; V gene: TRBV27; D gene: TRBD1; CDR3 protein: CASSLTGGTEAFF; CDR3 DNA: TGTGCCAGCAGTTTGACAGGGGGCACTGAAGCTTTCTTT
J gene: TRBJ1-2; clone size: NA; V gene: TRBV18; D gene: TRBD1; CDR3 protein: CASSPTGGVQDYGYTF; CDR3 DNA: TGTGCCAGCTCACCGACAGGGGGCGTCCAGGACTATGGCTACACCTTC